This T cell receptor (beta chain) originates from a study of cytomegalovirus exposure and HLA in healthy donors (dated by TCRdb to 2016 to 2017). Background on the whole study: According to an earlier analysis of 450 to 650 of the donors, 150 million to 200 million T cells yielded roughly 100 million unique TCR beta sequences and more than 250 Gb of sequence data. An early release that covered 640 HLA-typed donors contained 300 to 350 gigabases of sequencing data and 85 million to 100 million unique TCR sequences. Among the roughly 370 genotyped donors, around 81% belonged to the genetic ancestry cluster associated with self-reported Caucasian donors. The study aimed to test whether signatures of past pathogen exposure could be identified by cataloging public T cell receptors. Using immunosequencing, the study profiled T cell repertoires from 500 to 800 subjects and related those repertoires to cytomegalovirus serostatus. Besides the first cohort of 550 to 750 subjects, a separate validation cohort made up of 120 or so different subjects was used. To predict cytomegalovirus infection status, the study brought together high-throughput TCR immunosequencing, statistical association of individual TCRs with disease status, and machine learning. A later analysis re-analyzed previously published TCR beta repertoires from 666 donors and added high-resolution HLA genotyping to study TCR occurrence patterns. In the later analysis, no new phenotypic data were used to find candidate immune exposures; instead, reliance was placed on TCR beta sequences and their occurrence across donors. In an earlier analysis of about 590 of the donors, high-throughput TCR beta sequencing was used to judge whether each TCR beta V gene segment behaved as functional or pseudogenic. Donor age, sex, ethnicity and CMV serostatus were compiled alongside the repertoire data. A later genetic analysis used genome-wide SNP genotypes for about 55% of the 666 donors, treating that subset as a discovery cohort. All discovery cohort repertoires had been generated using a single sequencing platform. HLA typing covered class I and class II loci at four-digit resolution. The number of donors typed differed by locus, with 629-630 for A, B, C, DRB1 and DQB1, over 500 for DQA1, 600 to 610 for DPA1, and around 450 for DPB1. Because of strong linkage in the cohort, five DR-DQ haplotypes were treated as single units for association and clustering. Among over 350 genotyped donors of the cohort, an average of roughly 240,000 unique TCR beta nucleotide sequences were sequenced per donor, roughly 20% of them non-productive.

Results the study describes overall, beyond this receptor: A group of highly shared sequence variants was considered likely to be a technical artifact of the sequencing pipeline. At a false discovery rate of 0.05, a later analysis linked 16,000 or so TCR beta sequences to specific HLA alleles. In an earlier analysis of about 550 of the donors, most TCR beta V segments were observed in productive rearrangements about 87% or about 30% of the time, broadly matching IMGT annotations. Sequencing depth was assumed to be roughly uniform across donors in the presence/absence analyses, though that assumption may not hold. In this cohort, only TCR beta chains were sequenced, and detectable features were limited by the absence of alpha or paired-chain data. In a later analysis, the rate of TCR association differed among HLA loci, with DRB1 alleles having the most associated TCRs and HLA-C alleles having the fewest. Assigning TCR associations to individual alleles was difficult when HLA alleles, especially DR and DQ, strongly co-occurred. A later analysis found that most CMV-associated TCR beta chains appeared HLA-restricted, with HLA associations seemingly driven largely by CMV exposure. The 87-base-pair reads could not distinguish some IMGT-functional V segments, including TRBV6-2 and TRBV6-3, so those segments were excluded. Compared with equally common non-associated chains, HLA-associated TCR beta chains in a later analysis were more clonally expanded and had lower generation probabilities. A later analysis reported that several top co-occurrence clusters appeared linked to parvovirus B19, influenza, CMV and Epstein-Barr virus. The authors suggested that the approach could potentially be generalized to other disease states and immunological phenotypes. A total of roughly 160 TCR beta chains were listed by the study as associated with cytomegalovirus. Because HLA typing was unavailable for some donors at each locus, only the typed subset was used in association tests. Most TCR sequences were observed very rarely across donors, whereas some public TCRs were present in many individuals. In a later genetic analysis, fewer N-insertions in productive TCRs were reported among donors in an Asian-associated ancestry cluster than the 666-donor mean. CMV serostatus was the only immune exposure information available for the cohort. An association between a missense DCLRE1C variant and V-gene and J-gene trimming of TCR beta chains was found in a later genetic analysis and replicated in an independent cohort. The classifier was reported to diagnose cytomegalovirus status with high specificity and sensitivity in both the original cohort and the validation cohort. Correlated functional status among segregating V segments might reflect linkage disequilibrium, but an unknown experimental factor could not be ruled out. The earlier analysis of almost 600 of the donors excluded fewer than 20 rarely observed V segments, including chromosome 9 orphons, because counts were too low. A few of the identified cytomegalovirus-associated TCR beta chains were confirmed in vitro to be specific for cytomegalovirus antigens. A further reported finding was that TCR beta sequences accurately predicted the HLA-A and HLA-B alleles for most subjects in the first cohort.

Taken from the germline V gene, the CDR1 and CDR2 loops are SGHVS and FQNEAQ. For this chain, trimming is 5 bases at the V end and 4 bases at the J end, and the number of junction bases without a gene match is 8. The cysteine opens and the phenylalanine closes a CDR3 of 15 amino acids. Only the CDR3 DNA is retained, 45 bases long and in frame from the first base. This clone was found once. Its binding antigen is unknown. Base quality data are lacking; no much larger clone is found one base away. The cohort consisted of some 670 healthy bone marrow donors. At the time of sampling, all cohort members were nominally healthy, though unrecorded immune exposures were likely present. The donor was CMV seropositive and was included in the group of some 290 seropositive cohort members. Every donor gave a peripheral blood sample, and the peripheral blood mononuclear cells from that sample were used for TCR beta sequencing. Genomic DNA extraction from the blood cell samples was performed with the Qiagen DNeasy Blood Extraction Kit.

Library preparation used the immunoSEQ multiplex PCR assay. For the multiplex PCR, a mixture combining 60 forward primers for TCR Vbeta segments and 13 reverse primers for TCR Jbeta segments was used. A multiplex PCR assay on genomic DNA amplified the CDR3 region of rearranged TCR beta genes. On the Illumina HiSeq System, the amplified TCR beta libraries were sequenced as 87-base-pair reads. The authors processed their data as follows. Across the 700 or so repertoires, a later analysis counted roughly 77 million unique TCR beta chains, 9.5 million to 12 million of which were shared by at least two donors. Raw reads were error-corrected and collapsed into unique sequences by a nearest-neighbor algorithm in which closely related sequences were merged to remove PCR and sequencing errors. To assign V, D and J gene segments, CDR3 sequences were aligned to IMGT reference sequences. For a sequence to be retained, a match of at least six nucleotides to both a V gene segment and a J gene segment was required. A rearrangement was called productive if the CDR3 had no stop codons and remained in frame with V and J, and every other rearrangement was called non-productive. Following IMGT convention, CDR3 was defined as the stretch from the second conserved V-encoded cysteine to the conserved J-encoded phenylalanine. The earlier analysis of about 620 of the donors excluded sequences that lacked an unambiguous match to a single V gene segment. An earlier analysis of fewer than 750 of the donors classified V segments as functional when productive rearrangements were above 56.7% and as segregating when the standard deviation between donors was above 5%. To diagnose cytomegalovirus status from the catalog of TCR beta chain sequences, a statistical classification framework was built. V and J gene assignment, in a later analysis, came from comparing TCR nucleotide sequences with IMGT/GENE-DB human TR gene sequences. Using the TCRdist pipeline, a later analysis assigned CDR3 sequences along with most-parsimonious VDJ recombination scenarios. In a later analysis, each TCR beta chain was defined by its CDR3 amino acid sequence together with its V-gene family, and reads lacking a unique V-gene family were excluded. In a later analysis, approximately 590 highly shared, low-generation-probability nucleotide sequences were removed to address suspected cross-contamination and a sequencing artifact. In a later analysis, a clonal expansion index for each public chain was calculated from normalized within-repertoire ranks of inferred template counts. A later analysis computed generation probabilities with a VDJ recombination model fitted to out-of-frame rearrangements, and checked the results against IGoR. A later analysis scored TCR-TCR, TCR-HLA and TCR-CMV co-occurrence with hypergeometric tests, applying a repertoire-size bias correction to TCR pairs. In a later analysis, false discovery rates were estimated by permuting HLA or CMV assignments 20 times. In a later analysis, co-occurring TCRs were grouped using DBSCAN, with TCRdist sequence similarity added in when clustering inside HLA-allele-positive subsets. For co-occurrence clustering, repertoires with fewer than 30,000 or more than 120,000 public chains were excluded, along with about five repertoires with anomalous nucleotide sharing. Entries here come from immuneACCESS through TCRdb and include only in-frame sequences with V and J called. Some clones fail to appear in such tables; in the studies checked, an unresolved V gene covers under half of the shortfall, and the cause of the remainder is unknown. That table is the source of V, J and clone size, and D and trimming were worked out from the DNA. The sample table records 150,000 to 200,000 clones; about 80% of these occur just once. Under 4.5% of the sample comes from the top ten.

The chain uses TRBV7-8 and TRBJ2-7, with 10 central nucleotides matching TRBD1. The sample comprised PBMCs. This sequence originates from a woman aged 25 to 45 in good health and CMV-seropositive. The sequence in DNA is TGTGCCAGCAGCCTCCGACAGGGGGCGTTTTACGAGCAGTACTTC. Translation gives CASSLRQGAFYEQYF.